Given below is one T cell receptor beta chain in context. The content of samples before DNA extraction was about 0.95-10 million cryopreserved PBMC. The V gene lost 5 bases and the J gene lost 2 bases, with 15 bases spanning the gap. The germline CDR1 and CDR2 sequences are MGHDK and SYGVNS. This CDR3 region has 16 residues. They ran version v3.0 of the immunoSEQ assay at survey level. The assay was immunoSEQ multiplex PCR, and TCRdb's table has in-frame clones only and misses some. The sample shows tens of thousands of clones, about four fifths of them seen only once. These data come from a study of long-term antiretroviral therapy in people with HIV. Study context: About a decade before 2015, the earliest samples were taken when ART was typically delayed.

This chain links TRBV25-1 with TRBJ2-2; the D gene is possibly TRBD1 (6 bases). Source: unsorted PBMCs, taken 1.5 years after starting antiretroviral therapy. The clonotype originates from a man aged 30 to 45 with HIV. CDR3 sequence reads: CASSPAGTINTGELFF. DNA for the CDR3: TGTGCCAGCAGTCCAGCCGGGACAATTAACACCGGGGAGCTGTTTTTT.